This note documents a single T cell receptor beta chain sequence. In the original processing: Researchers report that nucleated cell counts were estimated from reference gene primer amplification. Repertoires were generated with immunoSEQ multiplex PCR, while TCRdb's copy carries only in-frame clones and drops some. V and J calls and clone size follow that table, whereas D and trimming were derived from the DNA. The profile shows some 200,000 clones, 90% of them singletons. The entry originates in a study of blood T cell repertoires in COVID-19. The receptor was derived from a man aged 50-60 years with acute or convalescent COVID-19. Sequencing was done on a sample of peripheral blood.

CDR3 residues: CASSLRSEGHTEAFF. CDR3 nucleotide sequence: TGTGCCAGCAGCTTAAGATCGGAGGGACACACTGAAGCTTTCTTT. The chain is built from TRBV7-6 and TRBJ1-1; D may be TRBD1 (5 bases). Germline values: CDR1 SGHVS, CDR2 FNYEAQ. The V end lost 2 bases, the J end lost 3 bases, and 13 bases lay between the germline ends. The CDR3 covers 15 residues.